The entry below gives a single TCR beta chain sequence along with its context. PBMCs, at least 7 million per sample, were isolated. This sample is drawn from a study of blood T cells in healthy people across ages. A second roughly 6 to 11 cycle PCR used barcoded and J-beta primers. Unique molecular identifiers of 12 random nucleotides labeled each cDNA. One entry per CDR3 protein, called by TCRdb with MiXCR from the 5' RACE reads. The data show about 1.5 million distinct CDR3 sequences, roughly 43% seen once. From germline, CDR1 is MNHNY and CDR2 SVGAGI (reference sequence). V lost 9 bases and J 5 bases, leaving 13 bases between the germline ends. CDR3 length: 13 residues.

The sample consisted of blood. The receptor's source is a woman aged 18-35 years in good health. V gene TRBV6-6 combines with J gene TRBJ1-4, with D tentatively TRBD1 (6 bases). The CDR3 DNA is TGTGCCAGTCGGAAGGGGGAGAATGAAAAACTGTTTTTT. As protein: CASRKGENEKLFF.